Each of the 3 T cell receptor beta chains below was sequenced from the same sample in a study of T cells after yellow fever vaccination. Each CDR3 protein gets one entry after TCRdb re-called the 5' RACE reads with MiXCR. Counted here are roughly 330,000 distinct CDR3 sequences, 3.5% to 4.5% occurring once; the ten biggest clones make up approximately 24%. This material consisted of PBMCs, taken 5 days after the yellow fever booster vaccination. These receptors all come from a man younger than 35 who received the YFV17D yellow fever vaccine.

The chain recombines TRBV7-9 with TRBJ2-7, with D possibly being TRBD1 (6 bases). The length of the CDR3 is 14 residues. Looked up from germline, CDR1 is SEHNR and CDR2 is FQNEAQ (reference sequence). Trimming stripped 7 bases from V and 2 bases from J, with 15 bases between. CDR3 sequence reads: CASTWGRGPYEQYV. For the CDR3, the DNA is TGTGCCAGCACGTGGGGCAGGGGACCCTACGAGCAGTACGTC.

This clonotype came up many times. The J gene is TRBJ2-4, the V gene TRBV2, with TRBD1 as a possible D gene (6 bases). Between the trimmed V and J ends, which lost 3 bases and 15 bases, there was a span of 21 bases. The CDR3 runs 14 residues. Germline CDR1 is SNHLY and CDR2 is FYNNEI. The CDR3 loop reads CASSEGHTARHRYF. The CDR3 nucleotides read TGTGCCAGCAGTGAGGGACACACAGCTCGCCACCGGTACTTC. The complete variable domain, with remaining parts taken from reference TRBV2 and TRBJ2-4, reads EPEVTQTPSHQVTQMGQEVILRCVPISNHLYFYWYRQILGQKVEFLVSFYNNEISEKSEIFDDQFSVERPDGSNFTLKIRSTKLEDSAMYFCASSEGHTARHRYFGAGTRLSVL.

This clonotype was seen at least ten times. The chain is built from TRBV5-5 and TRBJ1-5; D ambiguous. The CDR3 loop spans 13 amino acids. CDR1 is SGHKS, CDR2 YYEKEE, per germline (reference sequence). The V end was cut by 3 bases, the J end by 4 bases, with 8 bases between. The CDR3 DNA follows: TGTGCCAGCAGCTGGCTGGGGAATCAGCCCCAGCATTTT. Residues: CASSWLGNQPQHF.